This T cell receptor beta chain is drawn from a study of blood T cell repertoires in COVID-19. Across the whole study: Acute-phase and convalescent COVID-19 samples originated in the United States, Italy and Spain.

This clone has just a few counts. This CDR3 is built from 14 residues. Trimming shortened V by 3 bases and J by 1 base, and 9 bases separated the two germline ends. Germline values: CDR1 MNHEY, CDR2 SMNVEV (reference sequence). The age range of participants was 18 to 89 years, with residence in around 22 US areas. Each recovered donor of Cohort 3 presented with two negative PCRs, clearance, or symptom resolution. Under the authors' procedure: The assay estimated nucleated cells by amplifying reference gene primers. The table came from immunoSEQ multiplex PCR; TCRdb's copy has only in-frame clones and leaves some out. That table gives V, J and clone size, and the DNA gave D and trimming. The table records 180,000 or so clones, more than 65% of them present only once.

The chain links TRBV27 to TRBJ1-1, with a possible D match to TRBD1 (5 bases). The source of this sequence is a man aged 35 to 55 who had recovered from COVID-19. Specimen: PBMCs or T cells enriched from blood (not recorded which). CDR3 nucleotide sequence: TGTGCCAGCAGTTTCGGACAAGCGAACACTGAAGCTTTCTTT. Its protein is CASSFGQANTEAFF.